This passage covers 21 T cell receptor beta chains from one sample sequenced in a study of tumor-infiltrating lymphocytes in primary liver carcinoma. The study co-extracted DNA and RNA from 20-30 mg of unsorted bulk tissue. The investigators made TCR beta cDNA from around 530 ng total RNA, using a constant-region primer. Investigators got TCR beta libraries out of three nested multiplex PCR rounds, done with slightly modified ARM-PCR. In the first two PCR rounds, TRBV1-TRBV30 forward primers were paired with a C-beta reverse primer, and each round lasted approximately 10 cycles. TCRdb called the multiplex PCR reads again in MiXCR, with one record for every CDR3 protein. This sample has approximately 73,000 distinct CDR3 sequences, with 71% found just once. What was sequenced was liver tumor tissue from sampling region 4. Subset meaning: tumor region T4, right-lateral pole. These receptors all come from a woman aged 60-75 years with primary liver carcinoma and hepatitis B virus infection.

Worth noting for this clonotype: It is likely a read error, because the conserved phenylalanine at the end of the CDR3 is missing. The V gene is TRBV29-1, the J gene TRBJ1-1, with no clear D. The CDR3 spans 13 residues. From germline, CDR1 is SQVTM and CDR2 ANQGSEA. Written as DNA, the CDR3 is TGCGGCGTTGCCGAGAAATTTAACACTGAAGCTTTCCTT. It yields the protein CGVAEKFNTEAFL.

This clonotype was detected ten times or more. This chain connects TRBV6-4 to TRBJ1-1; D perhaps matches TRBD1 (5 bases). The ends were cut back, 3 bases at V and 2 bases at J, with 7 bases in the middle. CDR1 and CDR2 from the germline V gene are MRHNA and SNTAGT. The CDR3 totals 13 residues. CDR3 bases: TGTGCCAGCAGTGAACGGGACAACACTGAAGCTTTCTTT. Translation gives CASSERDNTEAFF.

This chain links TRBV5-6 with TRBJ2-1; 7 nucleotides match TRBD2. After removal of 6 bases from V and 0 bases from J, the junction contained 12 bases not matched to a gene. The CDR3 sequence is 17 residues long. CDR1 is SGHDT, CDR2 YYEEEE, per germline. The CDR3 loop is CASNTAGTTSSYNEQFF. In DNA, the CDR3 is TGTGCCAGCAACACGGCCGGGACTACGAGCTCCTACAATGAGCAGTTCTTC.

For this clonotype: A junction boundary mismatches the germline segment, possibly from a read error. The rearrangement links TRBV28 to TRBJ1-6, with 7 bases identical to TRBD1. The CDR3 has 14 amino acids. Germline CDR1 reads MDHEN; CDR2 reads SYDVKM. The CDR3 sequence: CASSHGQENSPLYF. As DNA, the CDR3 is TGTGCCAGCAGCCATGGACAGGAGAATTCACCCCTCTACTTT.

Points on this clonotype: A read error is possible here, since a much larger clone lies one base away. The chain couples TRBV24-1 to TRBJ2-1, with D perhaps assigned TRBD1 or TRBD2 (5 bases each). The germline gives CDR1 KGHDR, CDR2 SFDVKD. The CDR3 consists of 15 residues. V was cut by 9 bases and J by 9 bases, with 23 bases left in between. Here the CDR3 DNA reads TGTGCCACCGGTCCTGACGCCCTCGGGGCCGGTGAGCAGTTCTTC. This codes for CATGPDALGAGEQFF.

This rearrangement joins TRBV30 to TRBJ1-4; the D is unclear. Germline lookup yields CDR1 GTSNPN and CDR2 SVGIG (reference sequence). The CDR3 is 16 amino acids. With 4 bases removed from V and 5 bases from J, the gap between germline ends came to 20 bases. The CDR3 reads CAWKWKERCTNEKLFF. DNA of the CDR3: TGTGCCTGGAAGTGGAAGGAAAGGTGTACCAATGAAAAACTGTTTTTT.

The rearrangement links TRBV29-1 to TRBJ2-7; D call uncertain. The CDR3 covers 13 residues. In germline, CDR1 is SQVTM, CDR2 ANQGSEA. V was clipped by 5 bases and J by 6 bases, with 17 bases between them. The CDR3 bases are TGCAGCGTTCAAGGCTCGGCAACCAGCGAGCAGTACTTC. Translated, it gives CSVQGSATSEQYF.

With respect to this clonotype: Because the CDR3 is missing its conserved closing phenylalanine or tryptophan, this is likely a read error. The genes are TRBV5-1 and TRBJ1-1, with TRBD1 matching 8 bases. The CDR3 has 15 amino acids. The V gene end was trimmed by 6 bases and the J gene end by 8 bases; junction bases not matched to a gene: 15. Per germline, CDR1 SGHRS and CDR2 YFSETQ. The CDR3 loop reads CASNSDRGVGTEAFS. The CDR3 DNA is TGCGCCAGCAACTCTGACAGGGGAGTGGGGACCGAAGCTTTCTCT.

Of note for this clonotype: Because the CDR3 is missing its conserved closing phenylalanine or tryptophan, this is likely a read error. The DNA is left out, because the CDR3 cannot be placed on it with certainty; the CDR3 is given as TCRdb lists it. J is TRBJ2-5 and V is TRBV6-5. CDR1 MNHEY and CDR2 SVGAGI come from the germline V gene. The CDR3 length is 15 residues, termini included. CDR3 residues: CASNYSHDLGETQYL.

As concerns this clonotype: A much larger clonotype is one base distant, so this may be a read error. This sequence joins TRBV30 and TRBJ2-1; TRBD2 matches 10 bases. The length of the CDR3 is 15 residues. Per germline, CDR1 GTSNPN and CDR2 SVGIG (reference sequence). V was clipped by 5 bases and J by 7 bases; unmatched bases: 11. DNA for the CDR3: TGTGCCTGGGGTTTGGGGCTAGCGGGAGTAAATGAGCAGTTCTTC. Amino acids: CAWGLGLAGVNEQFF.

This clonotype was recorded many times. V usage is TRBV4-1 and J usage is TRBJ2-7, with 8 bases matching TRBD1. V lost 4 bases and J lost 3; bases outside the gene matches: 8. The germline gives CDR1 MGHRA, CDR2 YSYEKL. The CDR3 has 15 amino acids. CDR3 sequence (DNA): TGCGCCAGCAGCCCCCAGGGGGCAGGGATCTACGAGCAGTACTTC. Its protein product is CASSPQGAGIYEQYF.

On this clonotype: The junction differs from germline at one of its ends, possibly a read error. This chain uses TRBV11-3 with TRBJ2-3; D unresolved. This CDR3 is 14 amino acids long. Germline V gene data show CDR1 as SGHNT and CDR2 as YENEEA. This CDR3 is CASSFKISTDAQYF. CDR3 sequence (DNA): TGTGCCAGCAGCTTCAAGATTAGCACAGATGCGCAGTATTTT.

This clonotype was observed at least ten times. The chain has TRBV28 and TRBJ2-5; D possibly matches TRBD1 or TRBD2 (5 bases each). The V end lost 5 bases, the J end lost 3 bases, and 19 bases lay between the germline ends. In germline, CDR1 is MDHEN, CDR2 SYDVKM. The CDR3 runs to 16 residues. The CDR3 coding sequence is TGTGCCAGCAGTCCCTACCCCCGGGACGGTAAAGAGACCCAGTACTTC. Its translation: CASSPYPRDGKETQYF.

Turning to this clonotype: A junction boundary mismatches the germline segment, possibly from a read error. The chain has TRBV6-1 and TRBJ2-3; possible D gene TRBD2, 6 bases. The CDR3 is 15 amino acids. Germline CDR1 MNHNS, CDR2 SASEGT. The CDR3 DNA follows: TGTGTCAGCAGAGCCCAGCGGGCTAGCACAGATACGCAGTATTTT. Translated, it gives CVSRAQRASTDTQYF.

With regard to this clonotype: Since the CDR3 does not end with the conserved phenylalanine or tryptophan, this likely comes from a read error. This chain links TRBV4-1 with TRBJ2-6, with D tentatively TRBD2 (6 bases). Germline loops: CDR1 MGHRA, CDR2 YSYEKL. There are 16 residues in the CDR3. The CDR3 region is CVSSQDSGSGANVLTY. The CDR3 nucleotides are TGCGTCAGCAGCCAAGATAGCGGCTCTGGGGCCAACGTCCTGACTTAC.

V and J are TRBV10-1 and TRBJ2-7; weak D call: TRBD2 (5 bases). This CDR3 region has 17 residues. Trimming took 4 bases from V and 7 from J, leaving 26 bases between them. From germline, CDR1 is WNHNN and CDR2 SYGVQD (reference sequence). The CDR3 loop is CASSGTRISRRLREQYF. The CDR3 DNA sequence: TGCGCCAGCAGTGGAACCCGGATTAGCAGGAGGTTGAGGGAGCAGTACTTC.

This clonotype was seen once. This sequence joins TRBV19 and TRBJ1-2; D remains ambiguous. The CDR3 covers 14 residues. Per germline, CDR1 LNHDA and CDR2 SQIVND (reference sequence). Trimming stripped 5 bases from V and 2 bases from J, with 12 bases between. CDR3 DNA sequence: TGTGCCAGTAGTCCGTCAGGAGTGAACTATGGCTACACCTTC. Translation: CASSPSGVNYGYTF.

This clonotype is a singleton in its sample. The CDR3 end shows no conserved phenylalanine or tryptophan, and so a read error is likely. The chain couples TRBV29-1 to TRBJ2-2; D is possibly TRBD1 (6 bases). The germline V gene encodes CDR1 SQVTM and CDR2 ANQGSEA. This CDR3 region has 14 residues. The CDR3 here is CSIEDRTYTRELFS. CDR3 nucleotides: TGCAGCATTGAAGACAGGACTTACACCAGGGAGCTGTTTTCA.

The sample holds a few counts of this clonotype. The chain is built from TRBV28 and TRBJ1-1, with unresolved D. V was shortened by 7 bases and J by 1 base, with 4 bases between the two germline ends. The CDR3 extends over 11 amino acids. Germline values: CDR1 MDHEN, CDR2 SYDVKM. CDR3 coding DNA: TGTGCCAGCAAAGAGAACACTGAAGCTTTCTTT. It codes for CASKENTEAFF.

As for this clonotype: At one of its ends the junction is not consistent with the germline gene, which may arise from a read error. The rearrangement uses TRBV29-1 and TRBJ2-1; 7 bases agree with TRBD1. Germline CDR1 is SQVTM and CDR2 is ANQGSEA. The CDR3 has 13 amino acids. The CDR3 DNA is TGCAGGGTTGTAAAGCACAGGGGCAATGAGCAGTCCTTC. This sequence encodes CRVVKHRGNEQSF.

This clonotype is medium-sized within its sample. The chain couples TRBV29-1 to TRBJ2-1; D gene ambiguous. This CDR3 region has 13 residues. Per the germline V gene, CDR1 is SQVTM and CDR2 is ANQGSEA. The V end lost 6 bases, the J end lost 6 bases, and 15 bases lay between the germline ends. CDR3 protein: CSVQAGRSNEQFF. The CDR3 region has the DNA TGCAGCGTGCAGGCCGGACGCAGCAATGAGCAGTTCTTC.